This T cell receptor (beta chain) was retrieved from a study of pediatric ulcerative colitis. Some clones are missing from TCRdb's copy, which holds only in-frame ones; the method was immunoSEQ multiplex PCR. The sample carries about 60,000 clones, around 87% recorded once. CDR1 and CDR2 from the germline V gene are KGHSH and LQKENI. Trimming took 4 bases from V and 3 from J; bases not matched to a gene: 4. The CDR3 has 15 amino acids. As concerns this clone: Its antigen is still unknown.

The blood sample was taken during the colonoscopy visit. Study-wide results and caveats: A couple of rectal clonotypes were found only in ulcerative colitis patients, all of them. Blood samples from a couple of patients yielded substantially fewer templates and were excluded from blood-rectal overlap analysis. Acute severe colitis showed lower rectal diversity from clonal expansions.

The receptor comes from a boy aged 5 to 17 who was a control in a study of pediatric ulcerative colitis. Material for sequencing was blood. The chain has TRBV18 and TRBJ2-2; 8 nucleotides agree with TRBD1. Here the CDR3 DNA reads TGTGCCAGCTCACAAATGACAGGGGACACCGGGGAGCTGTTTTTT. Translating it yields CASSQMTGDTGELFF.